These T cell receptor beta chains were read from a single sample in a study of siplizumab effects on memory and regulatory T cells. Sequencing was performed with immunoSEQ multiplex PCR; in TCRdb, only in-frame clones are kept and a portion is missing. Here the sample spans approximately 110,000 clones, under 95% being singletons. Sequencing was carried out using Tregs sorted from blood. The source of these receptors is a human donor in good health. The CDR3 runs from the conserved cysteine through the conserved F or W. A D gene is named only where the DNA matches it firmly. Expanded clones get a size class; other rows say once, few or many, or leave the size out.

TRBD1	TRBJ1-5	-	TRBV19	TGTGCCAGTATGTCCCGAACAGGGGTCGGCAATCAGCCCCAGCATTTT	CASMSRTGVGNQPQHF
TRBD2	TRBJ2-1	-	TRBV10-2	TGCGCCAGCAGGCGCGCGGCGGGGGGCCCCAGTGAGCAGTTCTTC	CASRRAAGGPSEQFF
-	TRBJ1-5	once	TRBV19	TGTGCCAGTAGTATGGAAGCCCATCAGCCCCAGCATTTT	CASSMEAHQPQHF
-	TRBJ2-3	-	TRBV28	TGTGCCAGCAGTTTCGGAGCGCTATACACAGATACGCAGTATTTT	CASSFGALYTDTQYF
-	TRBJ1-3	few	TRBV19	TGTGCCAGTAGAGTCCCAGGGTCTGGAAACACCATATATTTT	CASRVPGSGNTIYF
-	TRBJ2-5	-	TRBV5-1	TGCGCCAGCAGCTTGGCCAGGTTCCAAGAGACCCAGTACTTC	CASSLARFQETQYF
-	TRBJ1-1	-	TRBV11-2	TGTGCCAGCAGCCCGCGGACACTCACCTCCACTGAAGCTTTCTTT	CASSPRTLTSTEAFF
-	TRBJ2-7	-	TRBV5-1	TGCGCCAGCAGCTTGGGGGTTGGTGGGGCCTACGAGCAGTACTTC	CASSLGVGGAYEQYF
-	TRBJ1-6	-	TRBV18	TGTGCCAGCTCACCTTCACCACAAAACTATAATTCACCCCTCCACTTT	CASSPSPQNYNSPLHF
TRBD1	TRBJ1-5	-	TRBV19	TGTGCCAGTAGTGCAAAGGGACAGGGCTTAGCCCAGCCCCAGCATTTT	CASSAKGQGLAQPQHF
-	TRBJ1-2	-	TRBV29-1	TGCAGCGTTGCCCAGGTGGGGCCCGGTACTTTCTATGGCTACACCTTC	CSVAQVGPGTFYGYTF
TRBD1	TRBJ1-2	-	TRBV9	TGTGCCAGCAGCGAGCCGGTGGGGACAGGCCTCTATGGCTACACCTTC	CASSEPVGTGLYGYTF
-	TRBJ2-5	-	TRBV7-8	TGTGCCAGCAGCTTCCCACTGGGGGCCACGGTAGACGGGGGCCGGGAGACCCAGTACTTC	CASSFPLGATVDGGRETQYF
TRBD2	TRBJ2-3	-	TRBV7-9	TGTGCCAGCGGGACTACCCTTTATGGTACGCAGTATTTT	CASGTTLYGTQYF
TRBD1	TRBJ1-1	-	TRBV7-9	TGTGCCAGCAGCTTTAGGGGACAGGGAGGGACTGAAGCTTTCTTT	CASSFRGQGGTEAFF
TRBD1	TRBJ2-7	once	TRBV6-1	TGTGCCAGCATTTGGACAGGGACTTTAATGGAGCAGTACTTC	CASIWTGTLMEQYF
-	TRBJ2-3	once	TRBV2	TGTGCCAGCAAAATCGACAGCACAGATACGCAGTATTTT	CASKIDSTDTQYF
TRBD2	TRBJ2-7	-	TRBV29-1	TGCAGCGTTGAAGGGGGAGGGACCGAGCAGTACTTC	CSVEGGGTEQYF
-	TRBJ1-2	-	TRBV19	TGTGCCAGTAGTACGACCGGATTCTATGGCTACACCTTC	CASSTTGFYGYTF
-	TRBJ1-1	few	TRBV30	TGTGCCTGGACACAGGCCAACACTGAAGCTTTCTTT	CAWTQANTEAFF
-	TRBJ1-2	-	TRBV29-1	TGCAGCGTTGAAGATGGCCGAGAGGGTGGCTACACCTTC	CSVEDGREGGYTF
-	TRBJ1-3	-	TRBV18	TGTGCCAGCTCACCACCGAACCCATCGGGGGGAAACACCATATATTTT	CASSPPNPSGGNTIYF
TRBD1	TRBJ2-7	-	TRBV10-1	TGCGCCAGCGGAGGACAGGACAACCCCTACGAGCAGTACTTC	CASGGQDNPYEQYF
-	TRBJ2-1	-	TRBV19	TGTGCCAGTTCCGGACTATACAATGAGCAGTTCTTC	CASSGLYNEQFF
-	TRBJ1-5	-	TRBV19	TGTGCCAGTAGTATAACAGGCCCGAGCAATCAGCCCCAGCATTTT	CASSITGPSNQPQHF
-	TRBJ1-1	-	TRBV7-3	TGTGCCAGCAGCCCAGGACCCGGGAACCTCCCTGAAGCTTTCTTT	CASSPGPGNLPEAFF
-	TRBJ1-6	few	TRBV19	TGTGCCAGTAGTATAGGCCAGGGGACGGCTTATAATTCACCCCTCCACTTT	CASSIGQGTAYNSPLHF
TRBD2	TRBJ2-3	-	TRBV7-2	TGTGCCAGCAGCTTAGCGCAGACTAGCGGGTGGCAGTATTTT	CASSLAQTSGWQYF
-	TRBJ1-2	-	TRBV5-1	TGCGCCAGCGGCGACGGGGCCCACTATGGCTACACCTTC	CASGDGAHYGYTF